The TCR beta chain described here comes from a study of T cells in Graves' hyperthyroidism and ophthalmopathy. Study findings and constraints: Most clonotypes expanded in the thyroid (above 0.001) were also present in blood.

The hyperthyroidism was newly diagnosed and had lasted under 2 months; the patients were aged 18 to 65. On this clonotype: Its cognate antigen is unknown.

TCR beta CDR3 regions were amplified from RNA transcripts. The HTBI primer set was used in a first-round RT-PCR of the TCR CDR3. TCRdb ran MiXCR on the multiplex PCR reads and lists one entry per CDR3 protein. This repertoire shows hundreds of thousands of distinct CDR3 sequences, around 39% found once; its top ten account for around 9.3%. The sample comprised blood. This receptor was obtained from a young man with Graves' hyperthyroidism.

DNA of the CDR3: TGTGCCAGCAGCTTGTCCGGGACAGGGGCCTTGAACACTGAAGCTTTCTTT. This translates into CASSLSGTGALNTEAFF. The V call is TRBV7-9, the J call TRBJ1-1; 10 bases are a match to TRBD1. The ends lost 3 bases at V and 0 bases at J; junction bases unmatched: 7. The germline V gene has CDR1 SEHNR and CDR2 FQNEAQ (reference sequence). CDR3 length: 17 residues.